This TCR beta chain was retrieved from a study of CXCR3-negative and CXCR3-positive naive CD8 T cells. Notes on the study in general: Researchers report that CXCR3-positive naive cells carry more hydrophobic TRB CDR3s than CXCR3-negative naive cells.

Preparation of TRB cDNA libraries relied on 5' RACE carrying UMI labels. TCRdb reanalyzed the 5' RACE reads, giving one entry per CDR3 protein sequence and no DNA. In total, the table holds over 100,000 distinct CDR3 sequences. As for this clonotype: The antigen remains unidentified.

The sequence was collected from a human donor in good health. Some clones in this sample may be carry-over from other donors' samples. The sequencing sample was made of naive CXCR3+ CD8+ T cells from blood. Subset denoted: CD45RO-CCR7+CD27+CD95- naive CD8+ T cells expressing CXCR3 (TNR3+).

The CDR3 loop is CASSSGGWRGADTGELFF. The chain carries TRBV7-2 and TRBJ2-2; TCRdb outputs TRBD2, but without DNA this stays unchecked. The germline CDR1 and CDR2 sequences are SGHTA and FQGNSA. CDR3 length: 18 residues.